The T cell receptor (beta chain) described here comes from a study of shared clonotypes between healthy human individuals. Notes on this clone: Antigen: not known.

The study's findings and limits: Naive subsets usually exceeded memory subsets in estimated richness. Across a handful of donors, naive CD4 shared roughly 5%, naive CD8 about 3.2%, memory CD4 roughly 2.5%, memory CD8 about 0.38%.

Germline V gives CDR1 MDHEN, CDR2 SYDVKM. Trimming removed 5 bases from V and 3 bases from J, with 23 bases in between. The CDR3 has 18 amino acids. Clones were sequenced by immunoSEQ multiplex PCR, and TCRdb holds only the in-frame ones, with some missing. The data hold some 660,000 clones, with about 80% observed a single time. The sequence derives from a woman in her twenties or thirties in good health. The sample taken for sequencing was memory CD4+ T cells sorted from blood. Subset reported: CD45RA-negative fraction. This chain connects TRBV28 to TRBJ2-1, with D perhaps matching TRBD1 (5 bases). The chain's CDR3 is CASSQTLGSGFSYNEQFF. DNA of the CDR3: TGTGCCAGCAGTCAAACACTTGGATCAGGGTTCAGCTACAATGAGCAGTTCTTC.